What follows are 28 T cell receptor beta chains derived from one specimen sequenced in a study of control samples from healthy donors and cancer patients. Clones were sequenced by immunoSEQ multiplex PCR, and TCRdb holds only the in-frame ones, with some missing. The data show some 410,000 clones, around nine tenths seen once. The sample comprised PBMCs. The origin of the receptors is a man aged 35 to 55 with head and neck cancer.

The chain employs TRBV4-3 and TRBJ1-1, with 7 bases aligning to TRBD1. CDR1 and CDR2 from the germline V gene are LGHNA and YSLEER. The V and J ends lost 4 bases and 1 base, in that order; junction bases with no gene match: 9. The CDR3 has 16 residues. The DNA of the CDR3 is TGCGCCAGCAGCCTAAACGCCGACAGGGAGAACACTGAAGCTTTCTTT. Its translation is CASSLNADRENTEAFF.

The chain is built from TRBV29-1 and TRBJ1-4; possible D gene TRBD1, 5 bases. Germline V gene data show CDR1 as SQVTM and CDR2 as ANQGSEA. V was clipped by 7 bases and J by 8 bases, with 29 bases between them. The CDR3 consists of 17 residues. The CDR3 nucleotides read TGCAGCGCCGGTGGACAAGGGTCTTCCATGAGGAGAGAAAAACTGTTTTTT. Translating it yields CSAGGQGSSMRREKLFF. Filled out from reference TRBV29-1 and TRBJ1-4, the complete variable domain reads SAVISQKPSRDICQRGTSLTIQCQVDSQVTMMFWYRQQPGQSLTLIATANQGSEATYESGFVIDKFPISRPNLTFSTLTVSNMSPEDSSIYLCSAGGQGSSMRREKLFFGSGTQLSVL.

The CDR3 DNA follows: TGTGCCAGCAGCCAAAGGGCTAGCGGGGGGGTTCTGTACAATGAGCAGTTCTTC. Translated, it gives CASSQRASGGVLYNEQFF. The chain links TRBV4-2 to TRBJ2-1; 12 bases map to TRBD2. The CDR3 runs to 18 residues. Per the germline V gene, CDR1 is LGHNA and CDR2 is YNFKEQ. V shed 2 bases, J shed 4 bases, and the junction held 9 bases outside the gene matches.

The chain carries TRBV5-1 and TRBJ2-2, with 7 nucleotides matching TRBD1. The CDR3 contains 15 residues. The V gene's germline CDR1 is SGHRS and CDR2 YFSETQ. V lost 3 bases to trimming and J lost 5 bases; unmatched junction nucleotides: 7. The CDR3 region has the DNA TGCGCCAGCAGCTGGGCCACAGGGGATACCGGGGAGCTGTTTTTT. Amino acid sequence: CASSWATGDTGELFF.

The V call is TRBV4-1, the J call TRBJ2-5; D is undetermined. Trimming pared 0 bases from V and 6 bases from J, leaving 20 bases between. CDR3 length: 17 amino acids. Germline V lookup: CDR1 MGHRA, CDR2 YSYEKL. CDR3 coding DNA: TGCGCCAGCAGCCAAGATTCCGGGTCAGAATCGTGGCAGACCCAGTACTTC. Translated: CASSQDSGSESWQTQYF.

The J gene is TRBJ2-7, the V gene TRBV6-6, with D maybe TRBD1 (6 bases). The CDR3 runs 15 residues. V lost 1 base, J lost 4 bases, and 14 bases lay in between. Per germline, CDR1 MNHNY and CDR2 SVGAGI (reference sequence). The CDR3 bases are TGTGCCAGCAGTTACTGGTCAGGGGCCAATTACGAGCAGTACTTC. Amino acids: CASSYWSGANYEQYF.

This rearrangement joins TRBV7-2 to TRBJ2-2; tentative D call: TRBD1 (5 bases). The CDR3 has 16 amino acids. V lost 1 base, J lost 1 base, and 10 bases lay in between. Germline-derived CDR1 and CDR2 are SGHTA and FQGNSA. For the CDR3, the DNA is TGTGCCAGCAGCTTAGAGTCCAGGGTGAACACCGGGGAGCTGTTTTTT. Translated, it gives CASSLESRVNTGELFF.

The chain is built from TRBV27 and TRBJ2-7, with D perhaps TRBD1 (7 bases). The CDR3 runs to 16 residues. The V end was cut by 4 bases, the J end by 0 bases, with 16 bases between. Germline V gene data show CDR1 as MNHEY and CDR2 as SMNVEV (reference sequence). This chain's CDR3 is CASSSRQGGSSYEQYF. DNA for the CDR3: TGTGCCAGCAGTTCACGGCAGGGGGGAAGCTCCTACGAGCAGTACTTC.

The chain carries TRBV3-1 (or the pseudogene TRBV3-2) and TRBJ1-4, with 8 positions matching TRBD1. CDR1 is LGHDT and CDR2 is YNNKEL in the germline V gene (reference sequence). CDR3 length equals 15 residues. V gave up 3 bases and J gave up 8 bases; unmatched junction bases: 8. The CDR3 DNA follows: TGTGCCAGCAGCCAGAGGACAGGGAGGGTAGAAAAACTGTTTTTT. It specifies CASSQRTGRVEKLFF.

V and J are TRBV4-1 and TRBJ1-1; D not resolved. Trimming left V 1 base short and J 3 bases short, with 3 bases between. The germline V gene encodes CDR1 MGHRA and CDR2 YSYEKL. The CDR3 runs 12 residues. CDR3 sequence reads: CASSQADTEAFF. CDR3 bases: TGCGCCAGCAGCCAAGCGGACACTGAAGCTTTCTTT.

The genes are TRBV30 and TRBJ1-1; D not certain. Per the germline V gene, CDR1 is GTSNPN and CDR2 is SVGIG (reference sequence). The CDR3 extends over 12 amino acids. Trimming left V 7 bases short and J 3 bases short, with 12 bases between. CDR3 protein: CAFPGKDTEAFF. The CDR3, as DNA: TGTGCCTTTCCCGGGAAGGACACTGAAGCTTTCTTT.

This chain uses TRBV4-3 with TRBJ1-4; no reliable D call. Deletions cut 1 base from V and 8 bases from J, with 5 bases between. The germline V gene encodes CDR1 LGHNA and CDR2 YSLEER. CDR3 length equals 12 residues. The CDR3, as DNA: TGCGCCAGCAGCCAAGTTCGAGAAAAACTGTTTTTT. It translates to CASSQVREKLFF.

The V call is TRBV4-1, the J call TRBJ2-1; 10 bases agree with TRBD2. This CDR3 has 15 amino acids. With V trimmed by 5 bases and J by 4 bases, 5 bases remained unmatched. The germline V gene encodes CDR1 MGHRA and CDR2 YSYEKL. CDR3 in DNA: TGCGCCAGCAGCGTTAGCGGGGGGATTTACAATGAGCAGTTCTTC. This translates into CASSVSGGIYNEQFF.

The CDR3 loop is CASSPRPGEQFF. The DNA for the CDR3 is TGCGCCAGCAGCCCTCGGCCAGGTGAGCAGTTCTTC. This chain uses TRBV4-1 with TRBJ2-1; D ambiguous. The germline gives CDR1 MGHRA, CDR2 YSYEKL. The V end was cut by 4 bases, the J end by 9 bases, with 10 bases between. This CDR3 region has 12 residues.

The chain combines TRBV11-2 with TRBJ2-5, with D unresolved. Trimming stripped 0 bases from V and 4 bases from J, with 12 bases between. CDR1 and CDR2 from the germline V gene are SGHAT and FQNNGV. The CDR3 length is 15 residues. The DNA for the CDR3 is TGTGCCAGCAGCTTAGATATAGTGTTGGTAGAGACCCAGTACTTC. Its protein product is CASSLDIVLVETQYF.

The chain carries TRBV6-2 or TRBV6-3 and TRBJ1-5, with 7 bases aligning to TRBD1. The trim removed 6 bases at V and 6 bases at J, leaving 14 bases unmatched. The CDR3 runs to 16 residues. Germline V gene sequence: CDR1 MNHEY, CDR2 SVGEGT. This chain's CDR3 is CASSRQGTGVGQPQHF. The CDR3 DNA reads as TGTGCCAGCAGCCGACAAGGTACAGGGGTGGGTCAGCCCCAGCATTTT.

The chain carries TRBV19 and TRBJ2-1; TRBD2 agrees at 10 bases. This CDR3 spans 15 amino acids. Germline assignment: CDR1 LNHDA and CDR2 SQIVND (reference sequence). V was pared by 5 bases and J by 2 bases, with 3 bases of the junction left unmatched. The CDR3: CASSQLAGTYNEQFF. Written as DNA, the CDR3 is TGTGCCAGTAGTCAACTAGCGGGGACCTACAATGAGCAGTTCTTC.

Note on this clone: This sample includes further DNA sequences coding for the same CDR3. The chain is built from TRBV5-1 and TRBJ2-5, with 7 bases that match TRBD1. This CDR3 spans 14 amino acids. Germline V gene lookup returns CDR1 SGHRS and CDR2 YFSETQ. Trimming cost V 4 bases and J 1 base; bases outside gene matches: 4. In DNA, the CDR3 is TGCGCCAGCAGCCTGGGACAGATCCAAGAGACCCAGTACTTC. Translation gives CASSLGQIQETQYF.

The chain recombines TRBV15 with TRBJ1-2, with 10 nucleotides matching TRBD1. CDR3 length equals 15 residues. After removal of 3 bases from V and 2 bases from J, the junction contained 3 bases not matched to a gene. The V gene's germline CDR1 is LNHNV and CDR2 YYDKDF (reference sequence). The CDR3 bases are TGTGCCACCAGCAGCGACAGGGGGCACAACTATGGCTACACCTTC. This translates into CATSSDRGHNYGYTF.

The chain couples TRBV28 to TRBJ1-6; no firm D call. Germline assignment: CDR1 MDHEN and CDR2 SYDVKM. This CDR3 has 15 residues. V gave up 3 bases and J gave up 6 bases, with 12 bases separating them. CDR3 protein: CASSLLRASNSPLHF. The DNA of the CDR3 is TGTGCCAGCAGTTTGCTCCGGGCCAGTAATTCACCCCTCCACTTT.

The chain combines TRBV6-5 with TRBJ1-5; D possibly corresponds to TRBD1 (5 bases). The CDR3 extends over 13 amino acids. Germline assignment: CDR1 MNHEY and CDR2 SVGAGI. V was cut by 8 bases and J by 9 bases, with 17 bases left in between. CDR3 loop: CASVKTALGPQHF. The CDR3 coding sequence is TGTGCCAGCGTAAAGACAGCCCTGGGGCCCCAGCATTTT.

This chain links TRBV10-3 with TRBJ1-3; D is undetermined. Germline V gene data show CDR1 as ENHRY and CDR2 as SYGVKD. V lost 4 bases, J lost 8 bases, and 9 bases lay in between. The CDR3 has 12 amino acids. CDR3 loop: CAISGNRDTIYF. CDR3 bases: TGTGCCATCAGTGGCAATAGGGACACCATATATTTT.

This chain links TRBV27 with TRBJ2-7, with 11 bases that match TRBD2. Per germline, CDR1 MNHEY and CDR2 SMNVEV (reference sequence). The CDR3 is 14 residues long. V trimming: 6 bases; J trimming: 3 bases; junction bases outside the gene matches: 4. The CDR3: CASRLAGADYEQYF. The CDR3 DNA follows: TGTGCCAGCAGACTAGCGGGAGCTGACTACGAGCAGTACTTC.

This clone was picked up one time. J is TRBJ2-7 and V is TRBV5-1; D is unresolved. CDR3 length equals 13 residues. Trimming stripped 4 bases from V and 6 bases from J, with 14 bases between. Germline CDR1 reads SGHRS; CDR2 reads YFSETQ. CDR3 sequence: CASSPDPGSEQYF. The CDR3 DNA reads as TGCGCCAGCAGCCCGGACCCAGGCAGCGAGCAGTACTTC.

The rearrangement links TRBV5-6 to TRBJ1-4; 9 bases fit TRBD1. The CDR3 sequence is 16 residues long. The V gene's germline CDR1 is SGHDT and CDR2 YYEEEE. V trimming: 4 bases; J trimming: 8 bases; junction bases outside the gene matches: 12. The CDR3 sequence is CASSPHRDRDEEKLFF. CDR3 bases: TGTGCCAGCAGCCCCCACCGGGACAGGGATGAGGAAAAACTGTTTTTT.

V and J are TRBV6-2 or TRBV6-3 and TRBJ1-1; D ambiguous. This CDR3 comprises 11 residues. From germline, CDR1 is MNHEY and CDR2 SVGEGT. Trimming removed 4 bases at V and 5 bases at J, with 5 bases between. DNA of the CDR3: TGTGCCAGCAGTTCCCGGACTGAAGCTTTCTTT. It specifies CASSSRTEAFF.

The chain joins TRBV4-2 to TRBJ2-6; TRBD2 is a possible D gene (5 bases). Per the germline V gene, CDR1 is LGHNA and CDR2 is YNFKEQ. This CDR3 comprises 16 residues. Trimming left V 4 bases short and J 0 bases short, with 10 bases between. The CDR3 spells CASSPSEDSGANVLTF. CDR3 coding DNA: TGTGCCAGCAGCCCCTCGGAGGACTCTGGGGCCAACGTCCTGACTTTC.

The V and J genes are TRBV7-2 and TRBJ1-1; D unclear. The V end lost 2 bases, the J end lost 3 bases, and 13 bases lay between the germline ends. This CDR3 is 15 amino acids long. Germline CDR1 is SGHTA and CDR2 is FQGNSA. CDR3 sequence (DNA): TGTGCCAGCAGCTTATTTTGGGAAGTGGACACTGAAGCTTTCTTT. Residues: CASSLFWEVDTEAFF.